The T cell receptor beta chain under discussion was sequenced for a study of cytomegalovirus exposure and HLA in healthy donors. Study-wide points: Data from an earlier analysis indicated that most TCR beta V segments were productive either about 87% or about 30% of the time. Published work reported that the classifier diagnosed cytomegalovirus status with high specificity and sensitivity.

PCR involved 60 Vbeta and 13 Jbeta primers. Measured with immunoSEQ multiplex PCR; TCRdb has only the in-frame clones, and not every one. The sample carries over 150,000 clones, about 80% recorded once. This CDR3 region has 17 residues. After removal of 5 bases from V and 5 bases from J, the junction contained 13 bases not matched to a gene. Germline values: CDR1 SGHVS, CDR2 FQNEAQ. In regard to this clone: Its matching antigen is unknown.

The receptor was isolated from a man aged 18 to 35 in good health and CMV-seropositive. The sample comprised PBMCs. This sequence joins TRBV7-8 and TRBJ2-2, with 8 bases matching TRBD2. CDR3 residues: CASSPPFFERGTGELFF. The CDR3, as DNA: TGTGCCAGCAGCCCCCCTTTCTTCGAGCGGGGGACCGGGGAGCTGTTTTTT.